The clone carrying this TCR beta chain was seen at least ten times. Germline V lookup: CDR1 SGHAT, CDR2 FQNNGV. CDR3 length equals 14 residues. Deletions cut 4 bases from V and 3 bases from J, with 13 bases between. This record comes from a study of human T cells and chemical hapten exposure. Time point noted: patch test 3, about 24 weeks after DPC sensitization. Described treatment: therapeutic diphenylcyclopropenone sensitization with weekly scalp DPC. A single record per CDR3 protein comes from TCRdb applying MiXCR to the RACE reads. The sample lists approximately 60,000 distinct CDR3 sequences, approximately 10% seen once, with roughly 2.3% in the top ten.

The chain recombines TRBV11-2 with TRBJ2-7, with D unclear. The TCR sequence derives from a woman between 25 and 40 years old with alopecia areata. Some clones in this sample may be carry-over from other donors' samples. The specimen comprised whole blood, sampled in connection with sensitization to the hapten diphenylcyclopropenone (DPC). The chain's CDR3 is CASSSPPEGYEQYF. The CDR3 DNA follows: TGTGCCAGCAGCTCGCCGCCGGAAGGCTACGAGCAGTACTTC.